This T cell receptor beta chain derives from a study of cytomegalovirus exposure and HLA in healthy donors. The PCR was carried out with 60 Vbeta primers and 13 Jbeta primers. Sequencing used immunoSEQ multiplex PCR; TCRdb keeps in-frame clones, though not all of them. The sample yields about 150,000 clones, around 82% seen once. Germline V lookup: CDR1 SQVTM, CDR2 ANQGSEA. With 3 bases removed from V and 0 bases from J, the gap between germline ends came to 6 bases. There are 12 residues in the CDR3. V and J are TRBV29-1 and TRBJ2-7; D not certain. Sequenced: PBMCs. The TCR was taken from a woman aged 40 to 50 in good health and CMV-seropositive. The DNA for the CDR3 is TGCAGCGTTGAGGGCCACTCCTACGAGCAGTACTTC. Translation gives CSVEGHSYEQYF.